One sample yielded the 3 T cell receptor beta chains listed below, sequenced in a study of cytomegalovirus exposure and HLA in healthy donors. This table comes from immunoSEQ multiplex PCR, and its TCRdb copy is limited to in-frame clones, with some not included. Of about 140,000 clones in the sample, 84% were seen once. The specimen sequenced was PBMCs. Every receptor here comes from a woman in her 30s in good health and CMV-seronegative.

The CDR3 sequence is CASSPAELDYGYTF. The DNA for the CDR3 is TGCGCCAGCAGCCCAGCGGAGCTGGACTATGGCTACACCTTC. The rearrangement uses TRBV4-1 and TRBJ1-2; D not certain. CDR3 length: 14 residues. Trimming cost V 4 bases and J 3 bases, with 12 bases left between them. Germline CDR1 MGHRA, CDR2 YSYEKL.

This clone was observed once. This chain links TRBV4-2 with TRBJ2-1; 11 nucleotides match TRBD2. V dropped 3 bases and J dropped 8; count of bases not matched to a gene: 6. Germline CDR1 and CDR2: LGHNA and YNFKEQ. This CDR3 spans 15 amino acids. The CDR3 region has the DNA TGTGCCAGCAGCCATATAGCGGGGGGGAGCGATGAGCAGTTCTTC. Residues: CASSHIAGGSDEQFF.

This clone showed up just a few times. The rearrangement uses TRBV7-8 and TRBJ2-7; 7 bases match TRBD1. CDR1 SGHVS and CDR2 FQNEAQ come from the germline V gene. After removal of 4 bases from V and 6 bases from J, the junction contained 6 bases not matched to a gene. There are 13 residues in the CDR3. The CDR3 loop is CASSSPGQREQYF. The CDR3 DNA reads as TGTGCCAGCAGCTCGCCGGGACAGCGCGAGCAGTACTTC. Looking up the rest from reference TRBV7-8 and TRBJ2-7 gives the full variable domain: GAGVSQSPRYKVAKRGQDVALRCDPISGHVSLFWYQQALGQGPEFLTYFQNEAQLDKSGLPSDRFFAERPEGSVSTLKIQRTQQEDSAVYLCASSSPGQREQYFGPGTRLTVT.